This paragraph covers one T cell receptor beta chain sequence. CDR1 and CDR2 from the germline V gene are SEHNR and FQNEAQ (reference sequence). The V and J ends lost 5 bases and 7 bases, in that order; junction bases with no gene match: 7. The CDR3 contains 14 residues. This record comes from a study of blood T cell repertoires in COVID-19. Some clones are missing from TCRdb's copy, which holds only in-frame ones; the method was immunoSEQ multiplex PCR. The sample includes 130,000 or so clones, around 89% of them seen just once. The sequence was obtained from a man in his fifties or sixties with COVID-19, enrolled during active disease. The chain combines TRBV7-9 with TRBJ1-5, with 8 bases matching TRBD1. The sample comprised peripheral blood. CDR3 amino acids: CASSPGGGGQPQHF. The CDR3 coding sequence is TGTGCCAGCAGCCCAGGGGGCGGAGGGCAGCCCCAGCATTTT.